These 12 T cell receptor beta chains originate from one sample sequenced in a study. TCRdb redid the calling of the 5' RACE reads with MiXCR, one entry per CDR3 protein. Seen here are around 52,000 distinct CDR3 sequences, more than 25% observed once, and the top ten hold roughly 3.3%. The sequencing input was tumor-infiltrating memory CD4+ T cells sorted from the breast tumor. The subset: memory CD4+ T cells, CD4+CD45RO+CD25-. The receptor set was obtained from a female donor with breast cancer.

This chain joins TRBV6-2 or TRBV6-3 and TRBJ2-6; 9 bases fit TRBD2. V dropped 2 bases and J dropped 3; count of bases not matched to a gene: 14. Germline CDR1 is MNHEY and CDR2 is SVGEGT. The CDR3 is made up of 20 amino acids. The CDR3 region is CASSYDFRVAGAIGANVLTF. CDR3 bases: TGTGCCAGCAGTTACGATTTTCGAGTAGCGGGAGCGATTGGGGCCAACGTCCTGACTTTC.

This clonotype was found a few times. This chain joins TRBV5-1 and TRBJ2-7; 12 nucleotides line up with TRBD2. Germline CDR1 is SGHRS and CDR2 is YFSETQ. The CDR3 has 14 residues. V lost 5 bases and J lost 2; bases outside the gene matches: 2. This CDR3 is CASSPSGGAYEQYF. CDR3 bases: TGCGCCAGCAGTCCTAGCGGGGGGGCCTACGAGCAGTACTTC.

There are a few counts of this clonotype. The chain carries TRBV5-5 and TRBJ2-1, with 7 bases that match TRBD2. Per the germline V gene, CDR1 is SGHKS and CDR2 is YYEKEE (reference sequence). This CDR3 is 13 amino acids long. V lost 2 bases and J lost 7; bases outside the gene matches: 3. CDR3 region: CASSFVGGNEQFF. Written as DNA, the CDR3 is TGTGCCAGCAGCTTCGTGGGGGGGAATGAGCAGTTCTTC. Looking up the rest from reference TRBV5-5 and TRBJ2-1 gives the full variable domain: DAGVTQSPTHLIKTRGQQVTLRCSPISGHKSVSWYQQVLGQGPQFIFQYYEKEERGRGNFPDRFSARQFPNYSSELNVNALLLGDSALYLCASSFVGGNEQFFGPGTRLTVL.

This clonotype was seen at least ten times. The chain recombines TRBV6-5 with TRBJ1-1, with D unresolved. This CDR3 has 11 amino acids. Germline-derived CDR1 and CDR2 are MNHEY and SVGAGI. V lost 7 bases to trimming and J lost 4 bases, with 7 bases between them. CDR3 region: CASNTLTEAFF. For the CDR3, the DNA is TGTGCCAGCAACACTCTCACTGAAGCTTTCTTT.

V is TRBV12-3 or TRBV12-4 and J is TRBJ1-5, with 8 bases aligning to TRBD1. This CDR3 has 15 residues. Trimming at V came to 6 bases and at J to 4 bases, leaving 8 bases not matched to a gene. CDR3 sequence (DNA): TGTGCCAGCAGCCGAGGACAGGGAAGAAATCAGCCCCAGCATTTT. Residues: CASSRGQGRNQPQHF.

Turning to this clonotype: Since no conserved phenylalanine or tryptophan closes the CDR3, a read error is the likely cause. The CDR3 DNA is TGTGCCAGCAGTGAGATGGGGCTCAATCAGCCCCAGCATTCT. Protein: CASSEMGLNQPQHS. The V call is TRBV6-1, the J call TRBJ1-5; the D gene is possibly TRBD1 (5 bases). Germline CDR1 and CDR2: MNHNS and SASEGT. V lost 3 bases and J lost 3, with 9 bases in between. This CDR3 is built from 14 residues.

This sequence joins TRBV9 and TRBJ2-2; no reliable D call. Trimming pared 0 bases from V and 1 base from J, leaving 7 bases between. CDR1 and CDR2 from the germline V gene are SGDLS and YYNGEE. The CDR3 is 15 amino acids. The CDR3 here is CASSVGTVNTGELFF. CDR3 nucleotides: TGTGCCAGCAGCGTAGGGACGGTGAACACCGGGGAGCTGTTTTTT.

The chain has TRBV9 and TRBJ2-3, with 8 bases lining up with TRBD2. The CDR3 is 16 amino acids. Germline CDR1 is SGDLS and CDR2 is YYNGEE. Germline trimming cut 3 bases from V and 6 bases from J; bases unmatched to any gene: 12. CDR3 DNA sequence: TGTGCCAGCAGCGCCAATCCGGGACTAGGTGTGGATACGCAGTATTTT. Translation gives CASSANPGLGVDTQYF. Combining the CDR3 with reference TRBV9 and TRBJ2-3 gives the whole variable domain DSGVTQTPKHLITATGQRVTLRCSPRSGDLSVYWYQQSLDQGLQFLIQYYNGEERAKGNILERFSAQQFPDLHSELNLSSLELGDSALYFCASSANPGLGVDTQYFGPGTRLTVL.

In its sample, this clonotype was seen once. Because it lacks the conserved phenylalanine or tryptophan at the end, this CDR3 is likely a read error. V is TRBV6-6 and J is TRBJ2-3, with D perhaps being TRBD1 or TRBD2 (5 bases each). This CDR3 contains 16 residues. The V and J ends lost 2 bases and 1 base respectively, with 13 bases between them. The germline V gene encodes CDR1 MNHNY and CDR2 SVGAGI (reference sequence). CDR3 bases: TGTGCCAGCAGTTACGGGACCTTCCCCGGCACAGATACGCAGTATCTT. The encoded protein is CASSYGTFPGTDTQYL.

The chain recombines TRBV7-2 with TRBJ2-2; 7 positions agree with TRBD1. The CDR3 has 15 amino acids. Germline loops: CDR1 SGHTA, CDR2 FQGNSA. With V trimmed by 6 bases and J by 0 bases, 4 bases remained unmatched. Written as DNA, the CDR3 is TGTGCCAGCAGGGGGACAGACGCGAACACCGGGGAGCTGTTTTTT. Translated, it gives CASRGTDANTGELFF.

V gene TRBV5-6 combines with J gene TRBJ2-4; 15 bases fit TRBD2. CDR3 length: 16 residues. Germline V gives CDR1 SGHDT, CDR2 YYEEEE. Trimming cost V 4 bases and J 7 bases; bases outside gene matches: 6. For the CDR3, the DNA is TGTGCCAGCAGCCTGGGACTAGCGGGAGGTGGGAACATTCAGTACTTC. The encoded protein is CASSLGLAGGGNIQYF.

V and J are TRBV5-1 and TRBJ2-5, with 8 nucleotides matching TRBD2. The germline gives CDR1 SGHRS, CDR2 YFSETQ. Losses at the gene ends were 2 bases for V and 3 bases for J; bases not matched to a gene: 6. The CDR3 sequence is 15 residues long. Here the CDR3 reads CASSFTGTSEETQYF. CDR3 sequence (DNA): TGCGCCAGCAGCTTCACCGGGACTAGTGAAGAGACCCAGTACTTC. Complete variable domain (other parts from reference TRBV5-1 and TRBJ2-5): KAGVTQTPRYLIKTRGQQVTLSCSPISGHRSVSWYQQTPGQGLQFLFEYFSETQRNKGNFPGRFSGRQFSNSRSEMNVSTLELGDSALYLCASSFTGTSEETQYFGPGTRLLVL.